The next 28 T cell receptor beta chains were all read from a single sample in a study of cytomegalovirus exposure and HLA in healthy donors. This PCR relied on a set of 60 Vbeta primers and 13 Jbeta primers. The data were produced by immunoSEQ multiplex PCR, yet TCRdb's version contains in-frame clones alone and is incomplete. In the table there are 130,000 or so clones, 82% of which are singletons. The sequenced sample was PBMCs. All receptors derive from a man younger than 35 in good health and CMV-seropositive.

The chain joins TRBV19 to TRBJ2-3; D is possibly TRBD2 (7 bases). Germline values: CDR1 LNHDA, CDR2 SQIVND (reference sequence). This CDR3 region has 16 residues. V was trimmed by 7 bases and J by 2 bases, leaving 19 bases between them. The CDR3: CASTIEGGLFTDTQYF. The CDR3 nucleotides read TGTGCCAGTACCATAGAAGGGGGACTATTCACAGATACGCAGTATTTT.

The V gene is TRBV10-3, the J gene TRBJ1-2, with TRBD1 identical over 8 bases. The CDR3 is made up of 12 amino acids. Germline lookup yields CDR1 ENHRY and CDR2 SYGVKD. The V gene end was trimmed by 10 bases and the J gene end by 7 bases; junction bases not matched to a gene: 8. The CDR3 spells CATGQGQFGYTF. The CDR3 DNA reads TGTGCCACTGGACAGGGTCAATTTGGCTACACCTTC.

The chain recombines TRBV5-1 with TRBJ1-1; TRBD1 might be the D (5 bases). Germline V gives CDR1 SGHRS, CDR2 YFSETQ. The V end lost 0 bases, the J end lost 1 base, and 10 bases lay between the germline ends. The CDR3 is 15 residues long. The CDR3 DNA is TGCGCCAGCAGCTTGGTAGTAGGGGCGAACACTGAAGCTTTCTTT. Protein: CASSLVVGANTEAFF.

The J gene is TRBJ2-1, the V gene TRBV5-6; D may be TRBD1 (6 bases). The V end was cut by 4 bases, the J end by 1 base, with 9 bases between. CDR1 SGHDT and CDR2 YYEEEE come from the germline V gene. The CDR3 contains 14 residues. DNA of the CDR3: TGTGCCAGCAGCCTGACAGGTTCCTACAATGAGCAGTTCTTC. This encodes CASSLTGSYNEQFF.

The V gene is TRBV5-1, the J gene TRBJ2-3; 9 nucleotides align to TRBD2. This CDR3 has 15 amino acids. V was pared by 4 bases and J by 2 bases, with 5 bases of the junction left unmatched. Germline CDR1 is SGHRS and CDR2 is YFSETQ. Here the CDR3 DNA reads TGCGCCAGCAGCCGAGCGGGGGGAAACACAGATACGCAGTATTTT. Amino acid sequence: CASSRAGGNTDTQYF.

V gene TRBV5-1 combines with J gene TRBJ2-1, with 8 bases that match TRBD1. From germline, CDR1 is SGHRS and CDR2 YFSETQ. The ends lost 3 bases at V and 6 bases at J; junction bases unmatched: 2. This CDR3 region has 13 residues. The CDR3 nucleotides are TGCGCCAGCAGCTCGACAGGGGTCAATGAGCAGTTCTTC. Protein product: CASSSTGVNEQFF.

The genes are TRBV5-1 and TRBJ1-3; 9 bases are shared with TRBD1. The CDR3 runs 15 residues. Looked up from germline, CDR1 is SGHRS and CDR2 is YFSETQ. V lost 4 bases to trimming and J lost 3 bases; unmatched junction nucleotides: 5. Here the CDR3 reads CASSEQGARGNTIYF. CDR3 in DNA: TGCGCCAGCAGCGAACAGGGGGCGCGTGGAAACACCATATATTTT.

This clone was observed a handful of times. The chain couples TRBV28 to TRBJ2-1; TRBD2 matches at 15 bases. The CDR3 has 19 residues. Germline V CDR1 and CDR2: MDHEN, SYDVKM. After removal of 6 bases from V and 4 bases from J, the junction contained 13 bases not matched to a gene. The CDR3 DNA is TGTGCCAGCAGAGGACCGGGACTAGCGGGAGGAAACCCTTACAATGAGCAGTTCTTC. Protein sequence: CASRGPGLAGGNPYNEQFF. Complete variable domain (other parts from reference TRBV28 and TRBJ2-1): DVKVTQSSRYLVKRTGEKVFLECVQDMDHENMFWYRQDPGLGLRLIYFSYDVKMKEKGDIPEGYSVSREKKERFSLILESASTNQTSMYLCASRGPGLAGGNPYNEQFFGPGTRLTVL.

Here the CDR3 reads CATSRDDRLTAEQYF. The CDR3 DNA follows: TGTGCCACCAGCAGAGATGATCGCCTAACTGCCGAGCAGTACTTC. This chain joins TRBV15 and TRBJ2-7; D remains unclear. V shed 0 bases and J shed 6 bases, with 15 bases lying between them. CDR3 length: 15 amino acids. CDR1 is LNHNV, CDR2 YYDKDF, per germline (reference sequence).

The J gene is TRBJ1-1, the V gene TRBV19; D unclear. The V gene's germline CDR1 is LNHDA and CDR2 SQIVND (reference sequence). CDR3 length: 13 residues. The germline V and J ends were trimmed by 5 bases and 5 bases, with 12 bases remaining between them. For the CDR3, the DNA is TGTGCCAGTAGTGTCGGGGATCGGACTGAAGCTTTCTTT. This translates into CASSVGDRTEAFF.

This clone appeared once. This chain uses TRBV6-5 with TRBJ2-1; 9 bases align to TRBD2. CDR3 length equals 15 residues. J lost 8 bases, V lost 8 bases, and 13 bases had no gene match. The germline CDR1 and CDR2 sequences are MNHEY and SVGAGI. The DNA for the CDR3 is TGTGCCAGCGCCCGAAGCGGGAGGCGGTTTGATGAGCAGTTCTTC. Amino acid sequence: CASARSGRRFDEQFF.

This chain joins TRBV6-5 and TRBJ1-1; 7 bases map to TRBD1. Germline V gene data show CDR1 as MNHEY and CDR2 as SVGAGI. The CDR3 sequence is 14 residues long. V was pared by 0 bases and J by 3 bases, with 1 base of the junction left unmatched. CDR3 in amino acids: CASSYSGGHTEAFF. CDR3 sequence (DNA): TGTGCCAGCAGTTACTCAGGGGGCCACACTGAAGCTTTCTTT.

This chain links TRBV9 with TRBJ1-2, with TRBD1 identical over 10 bases. The CDR3 length is 13 residues. Germline values: CDR1 SGDLS, CDR2 YYNGEE. J was trimmed by 7 bases and V by 3 bases; bases with no gene match: 3. As DNA, the CDR3 is TGTGCCAGCAGCGCGACAGGGGGCGGTGGCTACACCTTC. Protein: CASSATGGGGYTF.

In its sample, this clone was seen once. V usage is TRBV6-1 and J usage is TRBJ1-4; 7 nucleotides align to TRBD1. The CDR3 has 15 amino acids. Germline CDR1 reads MNHNS; CDR2 reads SASEGT. The V and J ends lost 4 bases and 5 bases, in that order; junction bases with no gene match: 7. This CDR3 reads CASSGETGWNEKLFF. CDR3 DNA: TGTGCCAGCAGTGGGGAGACAGGGTGGAATGAAAAACTGTTTTTT.

V gene TRBV29-1 combines with J gene TRBJ1-1; D is unresolved. Germline V CDR1 and CDR2: SQVTM, ANQGSEA. Trimming shortened V by 6 bases and J by 2 bases, and 7 bases separated the two germline ends. This CDR3 has 11 amino acids. This CDR3 is CSVWSNTEAFF. CDR3 coding DNA: TGCAGCGTGTGGAGTAACACTGAAGCTTTCTTT.

J is TRBJ1-5 and V is TRBV2, with D hard to call. Germline-derived CDR1 and CDR2 are SNHLY and FYNNEI. The CDR3 contains 16 residues. The ends were cut back, 5 bases at V and 4 bases at J, with 18 bases in the middle. The CDR3 region is CASSPDGTAINQPQHF. CDR3 nucleotide sequence: TGTGCCAGCAGTCCCGACGGCACAGCAATTAATCAGCCCCAGCATTTT.

This clone was seen a handful of times. This chain joins TRBV4-1 and TRBJ2-7; D might be TRBD2 (6 bases). This CDR3 is 16 amino acids long. Germline V gene data show CDR1 as MGHRA and CDR2 as YSYEKL. Trimming left V 1 base short and J 1 base short, with 14 bases between. This chain's CDR3 is CASSQGATSASYEQYF. The CDR3 DNA is TGCGCCAGCAGCCAAGGGGCGACTAGTGCATCCTACGAGCAGTACTTC.

This clone was observed a handful of times. The rearrangement uses TRBV28 and TRBJ2-2; D gene uncertain. V lost 5 bases to trimming and J lost 9 bases, with 16 bases between them. CDR3 size: 14 residues. Germline CDR1 and CDR2: MDHEN and SYDVKM. The CDR3: CASSPHVGYRELFF. The CDR3 region has the DNA TGTGCCAGCAGTCCGCATGTCGGGTACCGGGAGCTGTTTTTT.

The chain employs TRBV28 and TRBJ2-7, with 11 positions matching TRBD2. This CDR3 is built from 15 residues. V was clipped by 2 bases and J by 7 bases; unmatched bases: 7. Germline V lookup: CDR1 MDHEN, CDR2 SYDVKM. CDR3 in DNA: TGTGCCAGCAGTTTAGGAGTAGCGGGAGGGAATGAGCAGTACTTC. Residues: CASSLGVAGGNEQYF.

This chain joins TRBV11-2 and TRBJ2-7; unclear D gene. In germline, CDR1 is SGHAT, CDR2 FQNNGV. The CDR3 is 13 residues long. Trimming pared 3 bases from V and 7 bases from J, leaving 13 bases between. The CDR3 nucleotides are TGTGCCAGCAGCTTGCCCTTAGTGTTAGAGCAGTACTTC. This codes for CASSLPLVLEQYF.

The chain couples TRBV28 to TRBJ2-1; possible D gene TRBD1, 5 bases. V was pared by 3 bases and J by 7 bases, with 10 bases between. This CDR3 is 13 amino acids long. Germline V gene sequence: CDR1 MDHEN, CDR2 SYDVKM. Here the CDR3 reads CASSLTPGNEQFF. The CDR3 nucleotides are TGTGCCAGCAGTTTGACTCCAGGGAATGAGCAGTTCTTC.

The J gene is TRBJ1-4, the V gene TRBV7-9; the D gene is possibly TRBD1 (6 bases). Germline V lookup: CDR1 SEHNR, CDR2 FQNEAQ (reference sequence). Trimming left V 3 bases short and J 0 bases short, with 17 bases between. This CDR3 has 18 amino acids. The CDR3 DNA is TGTGCCAGCAGCTTGGGGGGGGGCTCCACCTCAACTAATGAAAAACTGTTTTTT. Protein: CASSLGGGSTSTNEKLFF. The variable domain in full, with the rest retrieved from reference TRBV7-9 and TRBJ1-4, is DTGVSQNPRHKITKRGQNVTFRCDPISEHNRLYWYRQTLGQGPEFLTYFQNEAQLEKSRLLSDRFSAERPKGSFSTLEIQRTEQGDSAMYLCASSLGGGSTSTNEKLFFGSGTQLSVL.

V gene TRBV29-1 combines with J gene TRBJ2-5, with a possible D match to TRBD1 (5 bases). The germline CDR1 and CDR2 sequences are SQVTM and ANQGSEA. The CDR3 loop spans 12 amino acids. Trimming cost V 5 bases and J 3 bases, with 10 bases left between them. DNA for the CDR3: TGCAGCGTTATAACAGGAGAAGAGACCCAGTACTTC. Translated, it gives CSVITGEETQYF. Complete variable domain (other parts from reference TRBV29-1 and TRBJ2-5): SAVISQKPSRDICQRGTSLTIQCQVDSQVTMMFWYRQQPGQSLTLIATANQGSEATYESGFVIDKFPISRPNLTFSTLTVSNMSPEDSSIYLCSVITGEETQYFGPGTRLLVL.

The chain carries TRBV7-2 and TRBJ2-2; TRBD1 is a possible D gene (6 bases). Germline V gene sequence: CDR1 SGHTA, CDR2 FQGNSA. The CDR3 is made up of 13 amino acids. Trimming shortened V by 8 bases and J by 6 bases, and 13 bases separated the two germline ends. CDR3 sequence (DNA): TGTGCCAGCGAGGGAGAGGGGGCCGGGGAGCTGTTTTTT. This encodes CASEGEGAGELFF. The whole variable domain, remainder taken from reference TRBV7-2 and TRBJ2-2, is GAGVSQSPSNKVTEKGKDVELRCDPISGHTALYWYRQSLGQGLEFLIYFQGNSAPDKSGLPSDRFSAERTGGSVSTLTIQRTQQEDSAVYLCASEGEGAGELFFGEGSRLTVL.

CDR3 residues: CASQRERVGEQYF. Written as DNA, the CDR3 is TGTGCCAGCCAGAGGGAAAGGGTAGGGGAGCAGTACTTC. This sequence joins TRBV6-1 and TRBJ2-7, with D maybe TRBD2 (5 bases). Deletions cut 8 bases from V and 7 bases from J, with 18 bases between. Germline-derived CDR1 and CDR2 are MNHNS and SASEGT. This CDR3 is built from 13 residues.

Concerning this clone itself: One end of the junction fails to match germline, which may point to a read error. The CDR3 nucleotides read TGTTCCAGCAGCCCTCGACTAGGCTTTGACCAAGAGACCCAGTACTTC. Protein: CSSSPRLGFDQETQYF. The chain combines TRBV7-9 with TRBJ2-5; D perhaps matches TRBD2 (6 bases). The CDR3 loop spans 16 amino acids. Germline loops: CDR1 SEHNR, CDR2 FQNEAQ (reference sequence). Full variable domain (remainder filled in from reference TRBV7-9 and TRBJ2-5): DTGVSQNPRHKITKRGQNVTFRCDPISEHNRLYWYRQTLGQGPEFLTYFQNEAQLEKSRLLSDRFSAERPKGSFSTLEIQRTEQGDSAMYLCSSSPRLGFDQETQYFGPGTRLLVL.

The table lists this clone with a count of one. The CDR3 protein is CASSHRTGGNTEAFF. Written as DNA, the CDR3 is TGTGCCAGCAGCCATCGGACAGGGGGGAACACTGAAGCTTTCTTT. V and J are TRBV7-9 and TRBJ1-1, with 10 bases identical to TRBD1. J was trimmed by 1 base and V by 5 bases; bases with no gene match: 4. From germline, CDR1 is SEHNR and CDR2 FQNEAQ (reference sequence). The CDR3 contains 15 residues. Drawing the rest from reference TRBV7-9 and TRBJ1-1, the complete variable domain is DTGVSQNPRHKITKRGQNVTFRCDPISEHNRLYWYRQTLGQGPEFLTYFQNEAQLEKSRLLSDRFSAERPKGSFSTLEIQRTEQGDSAMYLCASSHRTGGNTEAFFGQGTRLTVV.

J is TRBJ2-2 and V is TRBV6-1; 10 bases fit TRBD1. The CDR3 is 15 residues long. Germline CDR1 and CDR2: MNHNS and SASEGT. Trimming cost V 7 bases and J 4 bases; bases outside gene matches: 6. CDR3: CASIGTGAGTGELFF. The CDR3 DNA is TGTGCCAGCATAGGGACAGGGGCGGGCACCGGGGAGCTGTTTTTT.